Shown below are 12 T cell receptor beta chains from a single sample sequenced in a study of shared clonotypes between healthy human individuals. Method: immunoSEQ multiplex PCR; TCRdb's copy keeps in-frame clones and lacks some. The sample carries about a million clones, around 76% recorded once. Source material: memory CD4+ T cells sorted from blood. Documented subset: CD45RA-negative fraction. The receptor set was obtained from a man younger than 30 in good health.

The chain carries TRBV10-3 and TRBJ2-2; D is unclear. The CDR3 covers 14 residues. Trimming removed 7 bases at V and 7 bases at J, with 16 bases between. CDR1 and CDR2 from the germline V gene are ENHRY and SYGVKD. CDR3 protein: CAINAQAGVGELFF. The CDR3 DNA reads as TGTGCCATCAACGCCCAGGCTGGAGTCGGGGAGCTGTTTTTT.

With regard to this clone: The junction shows a germline mismatch at one end, possibly a read error. CDR3 nucleotides: TGTACCAGCAGCTTAGCGATTTCAGCGGGGGGACAAGAGACCCAGTACTTC. As protein: CTSSLAISAGGQETQYF. The chain is built from TRBV7-9 and TRBJ2-5, with 9 bases that match TRBD2. The CDR3 consists of 17 residues. In germline, CDR1 is SEHNR, CDR2 FQNEAQ (reference sequence).

CDR3 protein: CASSYPGIGTEAFF. The CDR3 DNA is TGTGCCAGCAGTTACCCGGGGATAGGGACTGAAGCTTTCTTT. The V call is TRBV6-5, the J call TRBJ1-1; no clear D. This CDR3 region has 14 residues. CDR1 is MNHEY, CDR2 SVGAGI, per germline. V was pared by 2 bases and J by 5 bases, with 12 bases between.

This clone has just a few counts. The rearrangement links TRBV6-6 to TRBJ2-1; the D gene is possibly TRBD2 (6 bases). CDR1 is MNHNY and CDR2 is SVGAGI in the germline V gene (reference sequence). V lost 5 bases to trimming and J lost 4 bases, with 12 bases between them. The CDR3 consists of 14 residues. This chain's CDR3 is CASSPTGGYNEQFF. In DNA form, the CDR3 reads TGTGCCAGCAGTCCGACCGGGGGTTACAATGAGCAGTTCTTC.

The V and J genes are TRBV18 and TRBJ2-1; D might be TRBD1 (5 bases). Germline lookup yields CDR1 KGHSH and CDR2 LQKENI. There are 12 residues in the CDR3. The V end lost 6 bases, the J end lost 5 bases, and 8 bases lay between the germline ends. CDR3: CASSLTDNEQFF. CDR3 coding DNA: TGTGCCAGCTCGCTGACAGACAATGAGCAGTTCTTC.

This clone has more than one count but fewer than ten. The chain uses TRBV6-1 and TRBJ1-5; no reliable D call. The CDR3 extends over 14 amino acids. Trimming took off 7 bases at V and 0 bases at J, with 10 bases between the two ends. Germline V gene lookup returns CDR1 MNHNS and CDR2 SASEGT. The CDR3 DNA reads as TGTGCCAGCATCTCGGACTATAGCAATCAGCCCCAGCATTTT. Its translation: CASISDYSNQPQHF.

Comments on this clone: The same CDR3 arises from other DNA sequences in this sample as well. The genes are TRBV27 and TRBJ2-7, with 7 bases identical to TRBD1. This CDR3 spans 14 amino acids. Unmatched junction bases numbered 6, after V lost 5 bases and J lost 2 bases. Germline V lookup: CDR1 MNHEY, CDR2 SMNVEV (reference sequence). CDR3 loop: CASSPWTGTYEQYF. In nucleotides, the CDR3 is TGTGCCAGCAGTCCGTGGACAGGTACCTACGAGCAGTACTTC.

The chain recombines TRBV18 with TRBJ2-5; 7 bases are shared with TRBD2. Trimming removed 1 base from V and 5 bases from J; junction bases left unmatched: 4. CDR1 is KGHSH and CDR2 is LQKENI in the germline V gene. CDR3 length: 14 amino acids. CDR3 bases: TGTGCCAGCTCACCACAGCGGGGCGCGGAGACCCAGTACTTC. Translating it yields CASSPQRGAETQYF.

The rearrangement joins TRBV18 to TRBJ1-5, with a weak D call TRBD1 (5 bases). Trimming took 6 bases from V and 3 from J, leaving 12 bases between them. This CDR3 has 14 amino acids. From germline, CDR1 is KGHSH and CDR2 LQKENI. CDR3 sequence (DNA): TGTGCCAGCTCCGCGGGACGGCTCAATCAGCCCCAGCATTTT. It is translated as CASSAGRLNQPQHF.

This chain uses TRBV5-4 with TRBJ2-4, with 8 bases identical to TRBD1. CDR3 length: 16 residues. Germline V gene data show CDR1 as SGHNT and CDR2 as YYREEE (reference sequence). V trimming: 0 bases; J trimming: 1 base; junction bases outside the gene matches: 3. Written as DNA, the CDR3 is TGTGCCAGCAGCTTGGGACAGGGGTGGGCCAAAAACATTCAGTACTTC. Its protein product is CASSLGQGWAKNIQYF. Using reference TRBV5-4 and TRBJ2-4 for the parts outside the CDR3, the full variable domain is ETGVTQSPTHLIKTRGQQVTLRCSSQSGHNTVSWYQQALGQGPQFIFQYYREEENGRGNFPPRFSGLQFPNYSSELNVNALELDDSALYLCASSLGQGWAKNIQYFGAGTRLSVL.

CDR3 sequence (DNA): TGTGCCATCGGGGGAGGGACCTACGAGCAGTACTTC. The encoded protein is CAIGGGTYEQYF. The V call is TRBV10-3, the J call TRBJ2-5; 7 positions match TRBD2. Gene TRBJ2-7 matches the end of the DNA better, so the J call may be wrong. Germline assignment: CDR1 ENHRY and CDR2 SYGVKD. This CDR3 is built from 12 residues.

As regards this clone: Other DNA sequences of this sample code for an identical CDR3. V and J are TRBV18 and TRBJ2-7, with 10 positions matching TRBD1. With V trimmed by 0 bases and J by 3 bases, 2 bases remained unmatched. The CDR3 consists of 15 residues. Germline CDR1 KGHSH, CDR2 LQKENI. The CDR3 loop is CASSPPGQGNYEQYF. DNA of the CDR3: TGTGCCAGCTCACCACCGGGACAGGGGAACTACGAGCAGTACTTC.